This passage covers 10 T cell receptor beta chains from one sample sequenced in a study of cytomegalovirus exposure and HLA in healthy donors (dated by TCRdb to the late 2010s). Library generation was performed with the immunoSEQ multiplex PCR assay. For the multiplex PCR, a mixture combining 60 forward primers for TCR Vbeta segments and 13 reverse primers for TCR Jbeta segments was used. TCRdb took over this immuneACCESS table, retaining in-frame rearrangements with V and J assigned. Such tables are incomplete; in checked studies, under half of the missing clones stem from an unresolved V gene, and the remainder is unexplained. The sample table holds over 130,000 clones, of which over 60% were seen once. The biggest ten clones account for around 6.3% of the sample. The specimen sequenced was PBMCs. The source of these receptors is a woman aged 60 to 75 in good health and CMV-seronegative.

This chain joins TRBV16 and TRBJ1-5, with D maybe TRBD1 (6 bases). The CDR3 sequence is 15 residues long. The germline V gene encodes CDR1 KGHSY and CDR2 FQNENV. V gave up 4 bases and J gave up 1 base, with 11 bases separating them. The DNA for the CDR3 is TGTGCCAGCAGCCTCCAGGGGCAGAGCAATCAGCCCCAGCATTTT. This gives the protein CASSLQGQSNQPQHF. The variable domain in full, with the rest retrieved from reference TRBV16 and TRBJ1-5, is GEEVAQTPKHLVRGEGQKAKLYCAPIKGHSYVFWYQQVLKNEFKFLISFQNENVFDETGMPKERFSAKCLPNSPCSLEIQATKLEDSAVYFCASSLQGQSNQPQHFGDGTRLSIL.

The J gene is TRBJ1-3, the V gene TRBV10-2; D not certain. The CDR3 has 14 amino acids. CDR1 is WSHSY, CDR2 SAAADI, per germline. V was cut by 5 bases and J by 2 bases, with 10 bases left in between. The CDR3 DNA is TGCGCCAGCAGTCCGGGAAGTCCTGGAAACACCATATATTTT. It is translated as CASSPGSPGNTIYF.

The chain combines TRBV5-6 with TRBJ2-7; 7 bases are a match to TRBD1. V trimming: 4 bases; J trimming: 4 bases; junction bases outside the gene matches: 8. There are 14 residues in the CDR3. Germline values: CDR1 SGHDT, CDR2 YYEEEE. DNA of the CDR3: TGTGCCAGCAGCGGGACAACCAGGGGGTACGAGCAGTACTTC. This codes for CASSGTTRGYEQYF. The full variable domain, rest sourced from reference TRBV5-6 and TRBJ2-7, is DAGVTQSPTHLIKTRGQQVTLRCSPKSGHDTVSWYQQALGQGPQFIFQYYEEEERQRGNFPDRFSGHQFPNYSSELNVNALLLGDSALYLCASSGTTRGYEQYFGPGTRLTVT.

The chain employs TRBV28 and TRBJ2-7; 9 bases match TRBD2. The V gene's germline CDR1 is MDHEN and CDR2 SYDVKM. Trimming removed 8 bases from V and 3 bases from J; junction bases left unmatched: 8. The CDR3 spans 14 residues. The chain's CDR3 is CASSGLALGYEQYF. CDR3 in DNA: TGTGCCAGCTCGGGACTAGCCCTCGGCTACGAGCAGTACTTC.

The V and J genes are TRBV6-1 and TRBJ2-5; 9 bases are a match to TRBD2. The CDR3 contains 15 residues. From germline, CDR1 is MNHNS and CDR2 SASEGT. With 7 bases clipped from V and 5 bases from J, the junction kept 11 bases outside the gene matches. The CDR3 DNA is TGTGCCAGCACGGGTGGTGCGGGGGGGGGCGAGACCCAGTACTTC. Amino acids: CASTGGAGGGETQYF.

V usage is TRBV27 and J usage is TRBJ2-7; D is perhaps TRBD1 (6 bases). V was cut by 3 bases and J by 6 bases, with 30 bases left in between. The germline gives CDR1 MNHEY, CDR2 SMNVEV (reference sequence). The CDR3 spans 19 residues. As DNA, the CDR3 is TGTGCCAGCAGTTTTCTGACTCGAACTCCGACAGGCATCGCTCGCGAGCAGTACTTC. Translated: CASSFLTRTPTGIAREQYF.

The J gene is TRBJ2-7, the V gene TRBV5-1; 12 nucleotides agree with TRBD2. Germline-derived CDR1 and CDR2 are SGHRS and YFSETQ. The CDR3 has 15 amino acids. J gave up 5 bases and V 5 bases, and 8 bases lay outside the gene matches. CDR3 sequence: CASRPSGGAFHEQYF. In nucleotides, the CDR3 is TGCGCCAGCAGACCTAGCGGGGGGGCCTTCCACGAGCAGTACTTC.

This clone was observed a few times. V usage is TRBV5-6 and J usage is TRBJ2-1, with 7 bases aligning to TRBD2. The ends lost 4 bases at V and 8 bases at J; junction bases unmatched: 9. Per the germline V gene, CDR1 is SGHDT and CDR2 is YYEEEE. The CDR3 is 14 residues long. This CDR3 reads CASSPLADGDEQFF. DNA of the CDR3: TGTGCCAGCAGCCCCCTAGCGGACGGGGATGAGCAGTTCTTC.

Worth noting for this clone: One end of the junction fails to match germline, which may point to a read error. The chain recombines TRBV7-9 with TRBJ2-3; 12 bases match TRBD2. Germline V lookup: CDR1 SEHNR, CDR2 FQNEAQ (reference sequence). CDR3 size: 17 residues. CDR3 protein: CSSSLVLAGGSTDTQYF. DNA of the CDR3: TGTTCCAGCAGCTTAGTCCTAGCGGGAGGGTCCACAGATACGCAGTATTTT.

V usage is TRBV19 and J usage is TRBJ2-7; 7 bases align to TRBD1. V lost 4 bases to trimming and J lost 7 bases; unmatched junction nucleotides: 7. The CDR3 totals 13 residues. CDR1 is LNHDA and CDR2 is SQIVND in the germline V gene (reference sequence). The DNA for the CDR3 is TGTGCCAGTAGTACCCACGGGACAGCTGAGCAGTACTTC. This translates into CASSTHGTAEQYF.